One and the same sample provided the 17 T cell receptor beta chains below, sequenced in a study of T-cell reconstitution after alpha-beta-depleted transplantation in children. This sample's TCRbeta library carried unique molecular identifier barcodes. TCRdb recomputed calls from the PCR reads with MiXCR, one row per CDR3 protein. This table has over 120,000 distinct CDR3 sequences, about 8.8% appearing once. Material: PBMCs, mostly from graft donor cells, obtained 180 days after TCRalphabeta/CD19-depleted stem cell transplant. Source of these receptors: a female patient aged 2-9 years who had a stem cell transplant for congenital amegakaryocytic thrombocytopenia, so the T cells may come from the graft donor.

This clonotype appeared many times. The chain recombines TRBV29-1 with TRBJ1-2; 8 bases are a match to TRBD1. The V gene's germline CDR1 is SQVTM and CDR2 ANQGSEA. This CDR3 spans 13 amino acids. After removal of 7 bases from V and 0 bases from J, the junction contained 4 bases not matched to a gene. CDR3 sequence (DNA): TGCAGCGCCAGGACAGGGTCTAACTATGGCTACACCTTC. This gives the protein CSARTGSNYGYTF.

At least ten counts were recorded for this clonotype. The V and J genes are TRBV5-6 and TRBJ2-2, with 9 nucleotides matching TRBD1. Germline values: CDR1 SGHDT, CDR2 YYEEEE. The CDR3 length is 15 residues. The V segment lost 0 bases and the J segment 4 bases; nucleotides outside the gene matches: 1. CDR3 DNA sequence: TGTGCCAGCAGCTTGGACAGGGGGCTCACCGGGGAGCTGTTTTTT. It is translated as CASSLDRGLTGELFF.

This clonotype was picked up many times. The chain uses TRBV20-1 and TRBJ1-2, with D unresolved. Germline values: CDR1 DFQATT, CDR2 SNEGSKA (reference sequence). V was trimmed by 3 bases and J by 0 bases, leaving 5 bases between them. The CDR3 length is 12 residues. CDR3 residues: CSARTANYGYTF. In DNA, the CDR3 is TGCAGTGCTAGGACCGCTAACTATGGCTACACCTTC.

This clonotype came up many times. The chain is built from TRBV4-2 and TRBJ2-5; 13 bases are a match to TRBD2. The CDR3 has 17 residues. V gave up 0 bases and J gave up 6 bases; unmatched junction bases: 7. Germline-derived CDR1 and CDR2 are LGHNA and YNFKEQ. CDR3 sequence: CASSQEVLAGGRKTQYF. CDR3 nucleotides: TGTGCCAGCAGCCAAGAGGTACTAGCGGGAGGGCGGAAGACCCAGTACTTC.

The chain is built from TRBV9 and TRBJ2-7; TRBD2 matches at 8 bases. The CDR3 spans 15 residues. Trimming at V came to 0 bases and at J to 4 bases, leaving 6 bases not matched to a gene. Germline CDR1 SGDLS, CDR2 YYNGEE. The CDR3 DNA is TGTGCCAGCAGCGTAGCGGGGGGGAACTTGTACGAGCAGTACTTC. Translation: CASSVAGGNLYEQYF.

In this sample, this clonotype turned up many times. The rearrangement uses TRBV20-1 and TRBJ2-5; D possibly uses TRBD1 or TRBD2 (6 bases each). Deletions cut 6 bases from V and 2 bases from J, with 16 bases between. Germline CDR1 reads DFQATT; CDR2 reads SNEGSKA (reference sequence). The CDR3 has 14 residues. CDR3 region: CSAPRGVGQETQYF. The CDR3 region has the DNA TGCAGTGCCCCGAGGGGGGTGGGTCAAGAGACCCAGTACTTC.

This clonotype was picked up many times. V and J are TRBV7-9 and TRBJ2-1; perhaps TRBD2 as D (6 bases). Looked up from germline, CDR1 is SEHNR and CDR2 is FQNEAQ (reference sequence). The CDR3 extends over 16 amino acids. Trimming removed 5 bases at V and 8 bases at J, with 22 bases between. The CDR3 DNA follows: TGTGCCAGCAGCCCAATAAGGACGGGAGAAGGCGATGAGCAGTTCTTC. It translates to CASSPIRTGEGDEQFF. Supplemented by reference TRBV7-9 and TRBJ2-1, the full variable domain reads DTGVSQNPRHKITKRGQNVTFRCDPISEHNRLYWYRQTLGQGPEFLTYFQNEAQLEKSRLLSDRFSAERPKGSFSTLEIQRTEQGDSAMYLCASSPIRTGEGDEQFFGPGTRLTVL.

Only a few counts were recorded for this clonotype. The J gene is TRBJ2-3, the V gene TRBV7-6; no firm D call. Germline CDR1 reads SGHVS; CDR2 reads FNYEAQ. There are 14 residues in the CDR3. Trimming pared 5 bases from V and 4 bases from J, leaving 13 bases between. The CDR3 spells CASSPRVLSDTQYF. DNA for the CDR3: TGTGCCAGCAGCCCTAGGGTACTATCAGATACGCAGTATTTT.

About this clonotype itself: This clone may be a read error of a much larger clone one base away. The V and J genes are TRBV20-1 and TRBJ1-1, with no clear D. The V gene lost 6 bases and the J gene lost 6 bases, with 11 bases spanning the gap. CDR1 is DFQATT and CDR2 is SNEGSKA in the germline V gene (reference sequence). The CDR3 has 11 amino acids. In DNA, the CDR3 is TGCAGTGCCCCGGACTTTCCTGAAGCTTTCTTT. It specifies CSAPDFPEAFF.

This clonotype came up a few times. V is TRBV18 and J is TRBJ2-3; 11 positions agree with TRBD2. The germline V gene has CDR1 KGHSH and CDR2 LQKENI. Trimming removed 5 bases from V and 5 bases from J; junction bases left unmatched: 12. The CDR3 totals 17 residues. CDR3 residues: CASSASLAGGPGDTQYF. The CDR3 bases are TGTGCCAGCTCAGCCAGCCTAGCGGGAGGCCCAGGAGATACGCAGTATTTT.

This clonotype was found many times. V usage is TRBV20-1 and J usage is TRBJ1-1; unclear D gene. The germline gives CDR1 DFQATT, CDR2 SNEGSKA (reference sequence). Trimming took off 0 bases at V and 1 base at J, with 6 bases between the two ends. The CDR3 sequence is 13 residues long. The DNA of the CDR3 is TGCAGTGCTAGAGATACAAGGAACACTGAAGCTTTCTTT. Its protein product is CSARDTRNTEAFF.

This clonotype was counted ten times or more. The rearrangement uses TRBV5-1 and TRBJ1-6; D call uncertain. CDR1 SGHRS and CDR2 YFSETQ come from the germline V gene. Trimming removed 4 bases from V and 4 bases from J, with 15 bases in between. The CDR3 has 16 amino acids. Here the CDR3 DNA reads TGCGCCAGCAGCCCTACGGCAAACCATTATAATTCACCCCTCCACTTT. Translating gives CASSPTANHYNSPLHF.

About this clonotype itself: Since a much larger clone is just one base distant, this may be a read error. In DNA, the CDR3 is TGCGCCAGCAGCGCTGACAGTGACAATCAGCCCCAGCATTTT. Translating gives CASSADSDNQPQHF. The chain has TRBV5-1 and TRBJ1-5, with D possibly being TRBD1 (5 bases). The CDR3 contains 14 residues. Trimming cost V 4 bases and J 3 bases, with 11 bases left between them. Germline CDR1 and CDR2: SGHRS and YFSETQ.

This clonotype was counted between two and nine times. V and J are TRBV28 and TRBJ1-3; D unclear. The length of the CDR3 is 14 residues. Per the germline V gene, CDR1 is MDHEN and CDR2 is SYDVKM. The V gene lost 6 bases and the J gene lost 0 bases, with 9 bases spanning the gap. The CDR3 DNA sequence: TGTGCCAGCAGCCCACAGAGCTCTGGAAACACCATATATTTT. Residues: CASSPQSSGNTIYF. The entire variable domain, with the rest obtained from reference TRBV28 and TRBJ1-3, is as follows: DVKVTQSSRYLVKRTGEKVFLECVQDMDHENMFWYRQDPGLGLRLIYFSYDVKMKEKGDIPEGYSVSREKKERFSLILESASTNQTSMYLCASSPQSSGNTIYFGEGSWLTVV.

This clonotype was picked up many times. The chain links TRBV29-1 to TRBJ1-1; TRBD1 is a possible D gene (5 bases). The CDR3 has 12 amino acids. The germline V and J ends were trimmed by 7 bases and 4 bases, with 13 bases remaining between them. CDR1 is SQVTM, CDR2 ANQGSEA, per germline. The CDR3 region is CSALIGATEAFF. CDR3 nucleotides: TGCAGCGCCTTGATTGGGGCCACTGAAGCTTTCTTT.

This clonotype was detected ten times or more. The CDR3 sequence: CSATDSSPYEQYF. In DNA form, the CDR3 reads TGCAGTGCGACGGACTCCTCTCCGTACGAGCAGTACTTC. The V call is TRBV20-1, the J call TRBJ2-7; a possible D gene is TRBD2 (5 bases). V lost 6 bases, J lost 4 bases, and 16 bases lay in between. From germline, CDR1 is DFQATT and CDR2 SNEGSKA (reference sequence). This CDR3 comprises 13 residues.

Points on this clonotype: This may be a read error, as it is one base from a much larger clone. The CDR3 DNA reads TGTGCCAGCAGCCCCTCAGGGCAGTCAAGTCAGCCCCAGCTTTTT. Its protein product is CASSPSGQSSQPQLF. The chain carries TRBV7-2 and TRBJ1-5; maybe TRBD1 (5 bases). Germline lookup yields CDR1 SGHTA and CDR2 FQGNSA. This CDR3 contains 15 residues.